The rows below give T cell receptor beta chains drawn from one sample of a study of cytomegalovirus exposure and HLA in healthy donors. Data came from immunoSEQ multiplex PCR; TCRdb stores just in-frame clones and leaves some out. The table records under 200,000 clones, roughly four fifths of them present only once. Material: PBMCs. These receptors were obtained from a man in his forties in good health and CMV-seropositive. CDR3s include the opening cysteine and the closing phenylalanine or tryptophan. D genes are given only for firm matches. The listing skips clone size in some rows; elsewhere it reads once, few, many or a size class.

CDR3aa,CDR3nt,abundance,v_gene,d_gene,j_gene,len
CASSLVWGVRETQYF,TGTGCCAGCAGCTTGGTCTGGGGGGTGAGAGAGACCCAGTACTTC,NA,TRBV5-4,NA,TRBJ2-5,15
CASSTGMLATYEQYF,TGCGCCAGTTCCACAGGGATGCTAGCTACCTACGAGCAGTACTTC,NA,TRBV10-1,NA,TRBJ2-7,15
CSATVEYEQYF,TGCAGTGCCACAGTAGAATACGAGCAGTACTTC,NA,TRBV20-1,NA,TRBJ2-7,11
CASSFRDRTYNEQFF,TGTGCCAGCAGTTTCAGAGACAGAACCTACAATGAGCAGTTCTTC,NA,TRBV6-1,NA,TRBJ2-1,15
CASSIGGTGLKETQYF,TGTGCCAGTAGTATAGGGGGGACAGGGCTGAAAGAGACCCAGTACTTC,NA,TRBV19,TRBD1,TRBJ2-5,16
CAGGWGHHSYEQYF,TGTGCCGGGGGATGGGGACACCATTCCTACGAGCAGTACTTC,NA,TRBV19,NA,TRBJ2-7,14
CASSWGDLGGDTQYF,TGTGCCAGCAGTTGGGGCGATTTGGGGGGAGATACGCAGTATTTT,few,TRBV2,NA,TRBJ2-3,15
CASSLGQVNTEAFF,TGTGCCAGCAGCTTGGGACAGGTGAACACTGAAGCTTTCTTT,NA,TRBV9,TRBD1,TRBJ1-1,14
CASSFSSGRASEQYF,TGCGCCAGCAGCTTCTCTAGCGGGAGGGCCTCCGAGCAGTACTTC,NA,TRBV5-1,TRBD2,TRBJ2-7,15
CASSRTSGIYNEQFF,TGTGCCAGCAGCCGGACTAGCGGGATCTACAATGAGCAGTTCTTC,NA,TRBV7-3,TRBD2,TRBJ2-1,15
CASSFAIGSGYEQYF,TGTGCCAGCAGCTTCGCTATCGGTAGCGGTTACGAGCAGTACTTC,NA,TRBV7-3,NA,TRBJ2-7,15
CAWSGLAGVADTQYF,TGTGCCTGGAGTGGGCTAGCGGGAGTGGCGGATACGCAGTATTTT,once,TRBV30,TRBD2,TRBJ2-3,15
CASSLSSYNEQFF,TGCGCCAGCAGCCTTAGCTCCTACAATGAGCAGTTCTTC,NA,TRBV4-1,NA,TRBJ2-1,13
CASSVAPTRDREQYF,TGTGCCAGCAGCGTAGCCCCTACGCGGGACCGCGAGCAGTACTTC,NA,TRBV9,NA,TRBJ2-7,15
CASKNRHGQLNTEAFF,TGTGCCAGCAAAAATAGACATGGACAGTTAAACACTGAAGCTTTCTTT,NA,TRBV27,NA,TRBJ1-1,16
CASSGGTAHEKLFF,TGCGCCAGCAGCGGAGGGACAGCACATGAAAAACTGTTTTTT,NA,TRBV5-1,TRBD1,TRBJ1-4,14
CASSYSGEGSYVQYF,TGCGCCAGCAGTTACTCCGGGGAGGGTTCCTACGTGCAGTACTTC,once,TRBV6-5,TRBD2,TRBJ2-7,15
CASSREGGNEQYF,TGTGCCAGCTCTCGGGAAGGGGGCAACGAGCAGTACTTC,NA,TRBV2,TRBD1,TRBJ2-7,13
CASSRDRSTDTQYF,TGTGCCAGCAGCCGGGACAGGAGTACAGATACGCAGTATTTT,NA,TRBV11-1,TRBD1,TRBJ2-3,14
CASSKTGVGNEAFF,TGTGCCAGCAGTAAAACAGGGGTGGGGAATGAAGCTTTCTTT,NA,TRBV2,TRBD1,TRBJ1-1,14